The entry below gives a single T cell receptor (beta chain) sequence along with its context. The CDR3 consists of 12 residues. Trimming cost V 3 bases and J 4 bases, with 5 bases left between them. The germline V gene encodes CDR1 PRHDT and CDR2 FYEKMQ (reference sequence). This sample is part of a study of cytomegalovirus exposure and HLA in healthy donors. 13 Jbeta primers and 60 Vbeta primers were used for the PCR. Repertoires were generated with immunoSEQ multiplex PCR, while TCRdb's copy carries only in-frame clones and drops some. The sample includes some 200,000 clones, approximately 78% of them seen just once.

The receptor was isolated from a woman aged 18-35 years in good health and CMV-seronegative. Sample: PBMCs. The rearrangement uses TRBV13 and TRBJ2-3; no definite D call. As DNA, the CDR3 is TGTGCCAGCAGCTTCTCCTCAGATACGCAGTATTTT. It specifies CASSFSSDTQYF. Drawing the rest from reference TRBV13 and TRBJ2-3, the complete variable domain is AAGVIQSPRHLIKEKRETATLKCYPIPRHDTVYWYQQGPGQDPQFLISFYEKMQSDKGSIPDRFSAQQFSDYHSELNMSSLELGDSALYFCASSFSSDTQYFGPGTRLTVL.